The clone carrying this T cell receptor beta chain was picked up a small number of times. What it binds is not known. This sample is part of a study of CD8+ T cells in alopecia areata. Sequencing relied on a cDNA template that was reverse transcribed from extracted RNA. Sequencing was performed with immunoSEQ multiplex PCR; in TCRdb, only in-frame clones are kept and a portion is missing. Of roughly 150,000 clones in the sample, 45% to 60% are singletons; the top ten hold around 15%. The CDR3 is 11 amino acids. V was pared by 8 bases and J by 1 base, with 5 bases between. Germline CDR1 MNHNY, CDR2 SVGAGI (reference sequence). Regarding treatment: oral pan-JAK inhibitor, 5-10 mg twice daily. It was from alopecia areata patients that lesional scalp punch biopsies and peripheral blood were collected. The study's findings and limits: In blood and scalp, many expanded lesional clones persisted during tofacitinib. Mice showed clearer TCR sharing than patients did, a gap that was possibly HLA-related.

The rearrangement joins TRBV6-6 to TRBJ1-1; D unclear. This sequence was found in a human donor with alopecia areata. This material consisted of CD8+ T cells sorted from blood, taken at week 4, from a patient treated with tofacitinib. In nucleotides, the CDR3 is TGTGCCAGCGGAGGGAACACTGAAGCTTTCTTT. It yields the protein CASGGNTEAFF.